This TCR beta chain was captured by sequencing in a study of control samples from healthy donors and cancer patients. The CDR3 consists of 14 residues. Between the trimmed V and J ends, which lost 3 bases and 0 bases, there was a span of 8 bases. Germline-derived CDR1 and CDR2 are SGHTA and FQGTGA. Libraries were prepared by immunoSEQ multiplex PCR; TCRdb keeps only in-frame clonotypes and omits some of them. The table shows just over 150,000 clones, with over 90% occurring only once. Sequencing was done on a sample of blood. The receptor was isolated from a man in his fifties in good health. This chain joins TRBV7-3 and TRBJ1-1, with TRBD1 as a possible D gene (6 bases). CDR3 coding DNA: TGTGCCAGCAGCTTTCAGGGGATGAACACTGAAGCTTTCTTT. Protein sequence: CASSFQGMNTEAFF. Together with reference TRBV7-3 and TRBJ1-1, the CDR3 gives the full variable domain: GAGVSQTPSNKVTEKGKYVELRCDPISGHTALYWYRQSLGQGPEFLIYFQGTGAADDSGLPNDRFFAVRPEGSVSTLKIQRTERGDSAVYLCASSFQGMNTEAFFGQGTRLTVV.